The source of this TCR beta chain is a study of blood T cells in healthy people across ages. The CDR3 extends over 16 amino acids. V dropped 5 bases and J dropped 3 bases, with 17 bases sitting between them. The germline CDR1 and CDR2 sequences are SGHTA and FQGNSA. Sample-barcoded 5' priming and a J-beta primer mix drove a second PCR of about 6 to 12 cycles. TCRdb re-analysed the 5' RACE reads in MiXCR, keeping a single row per CDR3 protein. The repertoire holds some 1,000,000 distinct CDR3 sequences, with less than 25% as singletons. The same data also contributed to another study, on T cells of mothers and their children.

The material sequenced was blood. The V call is TRBV7-2, the J call TRBJ1-5, with D possibly matching TRBD1 (6 bases). The clonotype was recovered from a girl aged 2-10 years in good health. Written as DNA, the CDR3 is TGTGCCAGCAGCCCAGGAGGGGGGGCGGTCAATCAGCCCCAGCATTTT. This translates into CASSPGGGAVNQPQHF.